This T cell receptor (beta chain) was found in a study of circulating tumor DNA in untreated peripheral T-cell lymphoma (dated by TCRdb to 2020 to 2023). The research as a whole found: Tumor-specific clonotypes were identified in about 81% of patients, with identification achieved from around 86% of baseline tissues and roughly 71% of baseline serum samples.

Library prep was done by the immunoSEQ multiplex PCR assay. TCRdb took over this immuneACCESS table, retaining in-frame rearrangements with V and J assigned. Such tables are incomplete; in checked studies, under half of the missing clones stem from an unresolved V gene, and the remainder is unexplained. The sample table holds roughly 7,100 clones, of which approximately 80% were seen once. 25% to 35% of the sample is taken by the ten largest. The germline V gene (reference sequence) sets CDR1 to LNHDA and CDR2 to SQIVND. V lost 3 bases and J lost 0 bases; the stretch between them is 8 bases long. Reading from cysteine to phenylalanine, the CDR3 counts 15 amino acids. Of the read, only the CDR3 DNA is kept; its 45 bases are in frame from base 1. This clone appeared once. Its antigen is unknown. No much larger clone exists at a distance of one base, and base qualities are not known. To find tumor-specific TCR clonotypes, researchers sequenced baseline tumor tissue that had been collected prior to treatment. Next-generation sequencing of T-cell receptor sequences was used to monitor peripheral T-cell lymphoma patients receiving frontline treatment on a trial.

Recombination linked TRBV19 to TRBJ2-2, with the D gene not clear enough to name. Sequenced: tumor tissue. The receptor comes from a human donor with peripheral T-cell lymphoma. CDR3 loop: CASSIYTANTGELFF. In nucleotide form, the sequence is TGTGCCAGTAGTATCTACACAGCGAACACCGGGGAGCTGTTTTTT.